Listed below are T cell receptor beta chains from one sample, sequenced in a study of control samples from healthy donors and cancer patients. The assay was immunoSEQ multiplex PCR, and TCRdb's table has in-frame clones only and misses some. The table lists 80,000 or so clones, 91% of them singletons. Sequencing was done on a sample of blood. These receptors all come from a man in his forties or fifties in good health. Both conserved end residues are part of each CDR3. The order of the fields is V gene, D gene, clone size, J gene, CDR3 protein, CDR3 DNA. A D gene is named only where the DNA matches it firmly. Size values are once, few and many counts, or a class for expanded clones, and some rows have none.

TRBV20-1	NA	NA	TRBJ2-5	CSAIWLETQYF	TGCAGTGCTATTTGGTTGGAGACCCAGTACTTC
TRBV27	NA	NA	TRBJ1-4	CASSFVGINEKLFF	TGTGCCAGCAGCTTCGTGGGGATTAATGAAAAACTGTTTTTT
TRBV2	NA	NA	TRBJ1-2	CASSDQGRGYTF	TGTGCCAGCAGTGACCAGGGTCGGGGCTACACCTTC
TRBV29-1	NA	few	TRBJ1-1	CSALTQVTEAFF	TGCAGCGCCCTGACCCAGGTAACTGAAGCTTTCTTT
TRBV19	NA	NA	TRBJ1-1	CASWKGIGFGNTEAFF	TGTGCCAGTTGGAAGGGGATAGGGTTTGGGAACACTGAAGCTTTCTTT
TRBV7-9	TRBD2	NA	TRBJ2-1	CASSLPTSGGTNEQFF	TGTGCCAGCAGCTTGCCGACTAGCGGGGGAACAAATGAGCAGTTCTTC
TRBV18	NA	NA	TRBJ2-1	CASSSLGTQYNEQFF	TGTGCCAGCTCAAGTCTAGGGACACAGTACAATGAGCAGTTCTTC
TRBV6-5	NA	NA	TRBJ2-1	CASSYSIQRGDEQFF	TGTGCCAGCAGTTACTCGATCCAGCGTGGCGATGAGCAGTTCTTC
TRBV6-2/TRBV6-3	NA	NA	TRBJ1-1	CASSYSKSGTEAFF	TGTGCCAGCAGTTACTCGAAGTCCGGAACTGAAGCTTTCTTT
TRBV2	NA	NA	TRBJ1-5	CASSAGDNQPQHF	TGTGCCAGCAGTGCAGGGGATAATCAGCCCCAGCATTTT
TRBV7-9	TRBD1	NA	TRBJ1-2	CASSSDDRGGYTF	TGTGCCAGCAGCTCAGATGACAGGGGTGGCTACACCTTC
TRBV20-1	TRBD2	NA	TRBJ2-3	CSASSRGGAGTQYF	TGCAGTGCTAGTAGCCGCGGGGGGGCTGGTACGCAGTATTTT
TRBV6-2/TRBV6-3	NA	NA	TRBJ2-1	CASSLAPPNEQFF	TGTGCCAGCAGTTTAGCTCCCCCCAATGAGCAGTTCTTC
TRBV19	NA	once	TRBJ2-3	CASSTGHHTDTQYF	TGTGCCAGTAGCACGGGACACCACACAGATACGCAGTATTTT
TRBV24-1	TRBD1	NA	TRBJ2-1	CATSNRDRRGSEQFF	TGTGCCACCAGTAACCGGGACAGGAGGGGTTCTGAGCAGTTCTTC
TRBV7-2	TRBD1	NA	TRBJ1-2	CASSSRQGANYGYTF	TGTGCCAGCAGCTCTCGACAGGGAGCTAACTATGGCTACACCTTC
TRBV5-1	NA	NA	TRBJ2-2	CASSLGLRDGVGELFF	TGCGCCAGCAGCTTGGGACTCCGGGACGGTGTCGGGGAGCTGTTTTTT
TRBV12-3/TRBV12-4	NA	once	TRBJ1-1	CASSLSTEAFF	TGTGCCAGCAGTTTAAGCACTGAAGCTTTCTTT
TRBV12-3/TRBV12-4	NA	NA	TRBJ1-2	CASSFPANYGYTF	TGTGCCAGCAGTTTCCCCGCGAACTATGGCTACACCTTC
TRBV27	NA	once	TRBJ1-1	CASRISPAPEENTEAFF	TGTGCCAGCAGGATATCCCCAGCGCCGGAGGAGAACACTGAAGCTTTCTTT
TRBV9	TRBD1	once	TRBJ2-3	CASSPRGTTDTQYF	TGTGCCAGCAGCCCCAGGGGGACGACAGATACGCAGTATTTT
TRBV28	NA	once	TRBJ1-1	CASDARGGEAEAFF	TGTGCCAGCGACGCCCGCGGAGGGGAGGCTGAAGCTTTCTTT
TRBV7-9	NA	NA	TRBJ1-2	CASSSQGFNYGYTF	TGTGCCAGCAGCTCTCAGGGTTTCAATTATGGCTACACCTTC
TRBV6-2/TRBV6-3	NA	NA	TRBJ2-5	CASSKGRQETQYF	TGTGCCAGCAGTAAAGGTCGGCAAGAGACCCAGTACTTC
TRBV9	NA	NA	TRBJ1-6	CASSVEGSSYNSPLHF	TGTGCCAGCAGCGTAGAGGGAAGCTCCTATAATTCACCCCTCCACTTT
TRBV4-2	TRBD1	NA	TRBJ1-4	CASSQGGTDEKLFF	TGTGCCAGCAGCCAAGGGGGGACAGATGAAAAACTGTTTTTT
TRBV29-1	TRBD1	few	TRBJ2-7	CSARTGPHEQYF	TGCAGCGCCCGGACAGGTCCGCACGAGCAGTACTTC
TRBV12-2	NA	NA	TRBJ1-5	CASRSGGLGSNQPQHF	TGTGCAAGTCGCTCCGGAGGGTTGGGAAGCAATCAGCCCCAGCATTTT
TRBV14	TRBD1	NA	TRBJ1-2	CASSPTGIDGYTF	TGTGCCAGCAGCCCGACAGGGATCGATGGCTACACCTTC
TRBV7-2	NA	NA	TRBJ1-5	CASSLSASIRNQPQHF	TGTGCCAGCAGCTTAAGTGCCTCCATACGAAATCAGCCCCAGCATTTT
TRBV2	NA	NA	TRBJ2-3	CAGTSSEGDTQYF	TGTGCTGGGACTTCTAGCGAGGGAGATACGCAGTATTTT
TRBV21-1	NA	few	TRBJ1-2	CASSISGTEWYGYTF	TGTGCCAGCAGCATTTCAGGGACAGAATGGTATGGCTACACCTTC
TRBV29-1	TRBD1	NA	TRBJ1-2	CSVLTGDYGYTF	TGCAGCGTCCTAACAGGGGACTATGGCTACACCTTC
TRBV6-1	TRBD2	NA	TRBJ2-3	CASSERGGSSTDTQYF	TGTGCCAGCAGTGAACGCGGGGGTTCTAGCACAGATACGCAGTATTTT
TRBV4-1	NA	NA	TRBJ2-7	CASSQESSYEQYF	TGCGCCAGCTCCCAGGAGAGCTCCTACGAGCAGTACTTC
TRBV7-2	TRBD1	once	TRBJ1-4	CASSSQTGLNEKLFF	TGTGCCAGCAGCTCGCAGACAGGGCTTAATGAAAAACTGTTTTTT
TRBV7-6	TRBD1	once	TRBJ1-6	CASSLVDRGGSPLHF	TGTGCCAGCAGCTTAGTTGACAGGGGAGGATCACCCCTCCACTTT
TRBV10-1	NA	NA	TRBJ2-3	CASSESGLAGDTQYF	TGCGCCAGCAGTGAGTCGGGGCTAGCCGGAGATACGCAGTATTTT
TRBV2	NA	NA	TRBJ2-1	CASRVDSSGGQFF	TGTGCCAGCAGGGTTGACAGTTCAGGAGGGCAGTTCTTC
TRBV7-9	TRBD1	NA	TRBJ1-4	CATLTGVEKLFF	TGTGCCACTCTCACAGGGGTTGAAAAACTGTTTTTT
TRBV19	TRBD1	NA	TRBJ2-7	CASTPSWTGGNEQYF	TGTGCCAGTACTCCCTCGTGGACAGGGGGTAATGAGCAGTACTTC
TRBV4-2	NA	once	TRBJ1-1	CASSQGSLNTEAFF	TGTGCCAGCAGCCAAGGAAGTTTGAACACTGAAGCTTTCTTT
TRBV5-1	NA	NA	TRBJ1-1	CASGLEGGYTEAFF	TGCGCCAGCGGCTTGGAAGGGGGATACACTGAAGCTTTCTTT
TRBV7-8	TRBD2	NA	TRBJ2-5	CASSLRRGFQETQYF	TGTGCCAGCAGCTTAAGGCGGGGGTTCCAAGAGACCCAGTACTTC
TRBV19	NA	NA	TRBJ1-5	CASSDQPQHF	TGTGCCAGTAGCGATCAGCCCCAGCATTTT
TRBV5-1	TRBD1	NA	TRBJ1-6	CASRSTGLYSPLHF	TGCGCCAGTAGATCGACAGGGCTTTATTCACCCCTCCACTTT
TRBV11-2	TRBD1	NA	TRBJ2-7	CASSLITGTGGNEQYF	TGTGCCAGCAGTCTTATTACCGGGACAGGGGGTAACGAGCAGTACTTC
TRBV29-1	NA	NA	TRBJ2-4	CSTKQLAKNIQYF	TGCAGCACGAAACAGCTAGCCAAAAACATTCAGTACTTC
TRBV4-3	NA	few	TRBJ2-5	CASSQLPGLRETQYF	TGCGCCAGCAGCCAGCTACCGGGACTTCGAGAGACCCAGTACTTC
TRBV6-2/TRBV6-3	NA	NA	TRBJ2-2	CASSQGSTLTGELFF	TGTGCCAGCAGTCAAGGATCGACATTGACCGGGGAGCTGTTTTTT
TRBV5-6	NA	NA	TRBJ1-2	CASSDGTYGYTF	TGTGCCAGCAGCGACGGGACTTATGGCTACACCTTC
TRBV4-1	NA	NA	TRBJ2-1	CASSEALGDSYNEQFF	TGCGCCAGCAGCGAAGCCCTCGGAGACTCCTACAATGAGCAGTTCTTC
TRBV5-4	NA	NA	TRBJ2-5	CASSLFSSPKETQYF	TGTGCCAGCAGCTTGTTTTCAAGCCCCAAAGAGACCCAGTACTTC
TRBV7-9	TRBD1	NA	TRBJ2-7	CASSPRTGKDEQYF	TGTGCCAGCAGCCCAAGGACAGGGAAGGACGAGCAGTACTTC
TRBV7-2	NA	once	TRBJ1-3	CASSLVGYSGNTIYF	TGTGCCAGCAGCTTAGTCGGGTACTCTGGAAACACCATATATTTT
TRBV29-1	NA	NA	TRBJ1-3	CSVSFSGNTIYF	TGCAGCGTTAGCTTCTCTGGAAACACCATATATTTT